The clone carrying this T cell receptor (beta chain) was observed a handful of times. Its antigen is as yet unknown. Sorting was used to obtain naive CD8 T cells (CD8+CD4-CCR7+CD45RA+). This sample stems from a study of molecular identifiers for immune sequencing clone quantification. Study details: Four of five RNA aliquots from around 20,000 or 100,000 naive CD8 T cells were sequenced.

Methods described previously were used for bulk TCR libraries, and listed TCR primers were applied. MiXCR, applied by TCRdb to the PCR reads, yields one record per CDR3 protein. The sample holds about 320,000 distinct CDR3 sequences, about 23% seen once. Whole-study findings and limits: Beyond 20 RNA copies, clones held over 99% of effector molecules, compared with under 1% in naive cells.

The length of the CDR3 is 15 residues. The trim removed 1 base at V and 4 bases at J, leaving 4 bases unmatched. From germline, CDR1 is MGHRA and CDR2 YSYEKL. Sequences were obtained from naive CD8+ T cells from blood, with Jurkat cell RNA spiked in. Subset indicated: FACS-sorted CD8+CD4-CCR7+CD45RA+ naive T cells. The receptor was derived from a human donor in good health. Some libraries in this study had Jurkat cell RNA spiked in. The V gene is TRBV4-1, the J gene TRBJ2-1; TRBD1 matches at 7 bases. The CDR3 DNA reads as TGCGCCAGCAGCCAAGTACGACAGGGATACAATGAGCAGTTCTTC. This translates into CASSQVRQGYNEQFF.